This T cell receptor (beta chain) was documented in a study of cytomegalovirus exposure and HLA in healthy donors. Study results and caveats: A later analysis found TCR association rates differed by HLA locus, highest for DRB1 and lowest for HLA-C. Later analysis identified around 15,000 TCR beta sequences associated with HLA alleles, using a false discovery rate threshold of 0.05. A link between a missense DCLRE1C variant and TCR beta V- and J-gene trimming emerged from a later analysis.

Amplification used 60 Vbeta primers and 13 Jbeta primers. Libraries were prepared by immunoSEQ multiplex PCR; TCRdb keeps only in-frame clonotypes and omits some of them. The sample consists of about 110,000 clones, 55% to 65% of them appearing once. Between the trimmed V and J ends, which lost 4 bases and 3 bases, there was a span of 17 bases. The CDR3 is 15 amino acids. Germline V lookup: CDR1 SGHTS, CDR2 YDEGEE. Points on this clone: Antigen unknown.

The sample comprised PBMCs. The receptor's source is a man aged 25 to 40 in good health and CMV-seropositive. The V call is TRBV5-8, the J call TRBJ2-7; TRBD2 is a possible D gene (6 bases). The CDR3 DNA reads TGTGCCAGCAGCACCGGGGCCCTGCGGGGCTACGAGCAGTACTTC. Protein: CASSTGALRGYEQYF.